The entry below gives a single T cell receptor beta chain sequence along with its context. The source of the sample is a study of T cell responses to AZD1222 COVID-19 vaccine. With 3 bases removed from V and 4 bases from J, the gap between germline ends came to 9 bases. Germline V CDR1 and CDR2: SGHTA, FQGNSA. The CDR3 has 13 amino acids. Profiled with immunoSEQ multiplex PCR; TCRdb holds only in-frame clones, not every one. The sample includes around 120,000 clones, 80% to 95% of them seen just once. This chain links TRBV7-2 with TRBJ1-1, with D possibly matching TRBD1 (5 bases). This specimen was peripheral blood, taken 28 days after the second AZD1222 dose. The sequence derives from an adult who received the AZD1222 COVID-19 vaccine. The CDR3 sequence is CASSFQGGTEAFF. The CDR3, as DNA: TGTGCCAGCAGCTTCCAGGGTGGCACTGAAGCTTTCTTT.